Presented here are 18 T cell receptor beta chains from one specimen sequenced in a study of OX40 agonist ivuxolimab in advanced cancers. Sequencing used immunoSEQ multiplex PCR; TCRdb keeps in-frame clones, though not all of them. This table has about 61,000 clones, approximately 81% appearing once. The sequences come from CD4+ or CD8+ T cells sorted from blood, collected in a trial of the OX40 agonist ivuxolimab. The source is an adult with an advanced solid tumor such as melanoma, head and neck, liver or kidney cancer.

The chain couples TRBV19 to TRBJ2-3, with D unresolved. The V end lost 3 bases, the J end lost 0 bases, and 7 bases lay between the germline ends. Per germline, CDR1 LNHDA and CDR2 SQIVND (reference sequence). This CDR3 is 14 amino acids long. The CDR3, as DNA: TGTGCCAGTAGTATGCGAGTCAGCACAGATACGCAGTATTTT. Its protein product is CASSMRVSTDTQYF.

The chain recombines TRBV4-2 with TRBJ2-1; TRBD2 agrees at 10 bases. The CDR3 length is 15 residues. J lost 10 bases, V lost 0 bases, and 6 bases had no gene match. Germline V gene lookup returns CDR1 LGHNA and CDR2 YNFKEQ. CDR3 nucleotides: TGTGCCAGCAGCCAAGAATCTAGCGGGAGAGGCGAGCAGTTCTTC. This gives the protein CASSQESSGRGEQFF.

The chain couples TRBV4-2 to TRBJ2-7; TRBD2 agrees at 10 bases. CDR1 LGHNA and CDR2 YNFKEQ come from the germline V gene. Trimming at V came to 2 bases and at J to 0 bases, leaving 10 bases not matched to a gene. The CDR3 extends over 18 amino acids. The CDR3 spells CASSQLSGRPIRSYEQYF. As DNA, the CDR3 is TGTGCCAGCAGCCAACTTAGCGGGAGGCCTATTCGCTCCTACGAGCAGTACTTC.

The chain has TRBV10-3 and TRBJ1-5, with TRBD1 matching 7 bases. Germline lookup yields CDR1 ENHRY and CDR2 SYGVKD. The ends lost 5 bases at V and 7 bases at J; junction bases unmatched: 5. The CDR3 spans 13 residues. CDR3 nucleotides: TGTGCCATCAGTACAGGGGAGGACCAGCCCCAGCATTTT. Encoded protein: CAISTGEDQPQHF.

This rearrangement joins TRBV6-1 to TRBJ1-2; 11 bases fit TRBD1. V lost 6 bases and J lost 8; bases outside the gene matches: 8. The CDR3 is made up of 14 amino acids. Germline V gene sequence: CDR1 MNHNS, CDR2 SASEGT. The CDR3 is CASSYRTGGWGYTF. The CDR3 DNA sequence: TGTGCCAGCAGCTATCGGACAGGGGGCTGGGGCTACACCTTC.

This chain joins TRBV28 and TRBJ2-2, with D perhaps TRBD2 (6 bases). V lost 10 bases and J lost 8, with 14 bases in between. Germline loops: CDR1 MDHEN, CDR2 SYDVKM. The length of the CDR3 is 12 residues. CDR3 nucleotide sequence: TGTGCCACGGGACTGCCCGGAGGGGAGCTGTTTTTT. The encoded protein is CATGLPGGELFF.

The genes are TRBV5-1 and TRBJ1-2; D perhaps matches TRBD1 (5 bases). Germline-derived CDR1 and CDR2 are SGHRS and YFSETQ. The ends were cut back, 4 bases at V and 7 bases at J, with 14 bases in the middle. The CDR3 length is 13 residues. For the CDR3, the DNA is TGCGCCAGCAGCCTGGGACCCCTCCTTGGCTACACCTTC. As protein: CASSLGPLLGYTF.

The chain carries TRBV10-3 and TRBJ2-3, with a tentative D call TRBD2 (5 bases). The length of the CDR3 is 13 residues. The ends were cut back, 6 bases at V and 6 bases at J, with 13 bases in the middle. Per the germline V gene, CDR1 is ENHRY and CDR2 is SYGVKD. The CDR3 nucleotides read TGTGCCATCAGCACCGGGATGGAGGATACGCAGTATTTT. Translating gives CAISTGMEDTQYF.

Written as DNA, the CDR3 is TGTGCCAGCAGCCGGACAGATGATAATTCACCCCTCCACTTT. This gives the protein CASSRTDDNSPLHF. The V and J genes are TRBV6-1 and TRBJ1-6, with a tentative D call TRBD1 (6 bases). The V end lost 6 bases, the J end lost 5 bases, and 11 bases lay between the germline ends. The CDR3 totals 14 residues. CDR1 and CDR2 (germline): MNHNS, SASEGT.

The chain carries TRBV6-1 and TRBJ2-1, with 10 bases identical to TRBD2. The V and J ends lost 7 bases and 13 bases, in that order; junction bases with no gene match: 10. Germline V gene data show CDR1 as MNHNS and CDR2 as SASEGT. This CDR3 has 13 amino acids. The CDR3 DNA reads TGTGCCAGCATTCTCACTAGCGGGGCCCCCCAGTTCTTC. Translation gives CASILTSGAPQFF.

The V and J genes are TRBV2 and TRBJ2-5; a possible D gene is TRBD1 (5 bases). Germline V gene lookup returns CDR1 SNHLY and CDR2 FYNNEI. Trimming cost V 6 bases and J 3 bases, with 11 bases left between them. This CDR3 comprises 13 residues. The CDR3 here is CASRFGREETQYF. The DNA for the CDR3 is TGTGCCAGCAGATTCGGCAGGGAAGAGACCCAGTACTTC.

Comment on this clone: A junction end diverges from the germline sequence, so it may reflect a read error. This chain joins TRBV7-9 and TRBJ1-1, with D tentatively TRBD1 (5 bases). This CDR3 spans 8 amino acids. Germline V CDR1 and CDR2: SEHNR, FQNEAQ (reference sequence). CDR3 bases: TGTGCCAGCAGCGCGGGGGGCTTT. The encoded protein is CASSAGGF.

The chain links TRBV28 to TRBJ1-5, with D possibly being TRBD1 (5 bases). Germline V lookup: CDR1 MDHEN, CDR2 SYDVKM. V was shortened by 8 bases and J by 9 bases, with 17 bases between the two germline ends. The CDR3 is 13 residues long. The CDR3 region is CASSPGLLGPQHF. The CDR3 DNA reads TGTGCCAGCTCCCCGGGGCTTTTAGGGCCCCAGCATTTT.

The V call is TRBV30, the J call TRBJ2-4, with D tentatively TRBD2 (5 bases). V lost 4 bases, J lost 2 bases, and 15 bases lay in between. The CDR3 has 15 amino acids. The germline gives CDR1 GTSNPN, CDR2 SVGIG (reference sequence). This CDR3 reads CAWTRDVRSKNIQYF. DNA for the CDR3: TGTGCCTGGACCCGGGATGTTCGGTCCAAAAACATTCAGTACTTC.

This chain connects TRBV4-2 to TRBJ2-6; D is possibly TRBD1 (6 bases). The CDR3 contains 17 residues. Germline V gives CDR1 LGHNA, CDR2 YNFKEQ. V was cut by 4 bases and J by 3 bases, with 16 bases left in between. The CDR3 sequence: CASSPRGTDFGANVLTF. DNA of the CDR3: TGTGCCAGCAGCCCCAGGGGCACCGACTTTGGGGCCAACGTCCTGACTTTC.

The chain employs TRBV14 and TRBJ1-1; 7 positions agree with TRBD1. In germline, CDR1 is SGHDN, CDR2 FVKESK. V shed 2 bases, J shed 7 bases, and the junction held 7 bases outside the gene matches. This CDR3 comprises 14 residues. CDR3 nucleotide sequence: TGTGCCAGCAGCCAAAGCAGGGGGGTCCATGAAGCTTTCTTT. Translated, it gives CASSQSRGVHEAFF.

The V and J genes are TRBV10-3 and TRBJ2-7; D ambiguous. This CDR3 comprises 13 residues. Germline CDR1 and CDR2: ENHRY and SYGVKD. Trimming shortened V by 6 bases and J by 6 bases, and 15 bases separated the two germline ends. The chain's CDR3 is CAISRTSDGEQYF. The DNA for the CDR3 is TGTGCCATCAGCCGGACCAGCGATGGCGAGCAGTACTTC.

This chain connects TRBV7-6 to TRBJ2-3; unclear D gene. V gave up 3 bases and J gave up 4 bases, with 11 bases separating them. Germline V gene lookup returns CDR1 SGHVS and CDR2 FNYEAQ. The CDR3 consists of 14 residues. The CDR3 here is CASSLGGPSDTQYF. CDR3 in DNA: TGTGCCAGCAGCTTGGGCGGACCCTCAGATACGCAGTATTTT.